These 30 T cell receptor beta chains were sequenced from one sample in a study of T cell responses to AZD1222 COVID-19 vaccine. Libraries were prepared by immunoSEQ multiplex PCR; TCRdb keeps only in-frame clonotypes and omits some of them. This sample carries approximately 57,000 clones, around 86% of them seen once, and the ten largest clones take approximately 15%. The source material was peripheral blood, sampled on day 0 of AZD1222 vaccination. The receptors here all came from an adult in good health.

The V and J genes are TRBV7-6 and TRBJ1-3; D gene ambiguous. CDR1 and CDR2 from the germline V gene are SGHVS and FNYEAQ. The CDR3 sequence is 13 residues long. The germline V and J ends were trimmed by 5 bases and 3 bases, with 8 bases remaining between them. CDR3 region: CASSPGNGNTIYF. CDR3 DNA sequence: TGTGCCAGCAGCCCGGGGAATGGAAACACCATATATTTT. The variable domain in full, with the rest retrieved from reference TRBV7-6 and TRBJ1-3, is GAGVSQSPRYKVTKRGQDVALRCDPISGHVSLYWYRQALGQGPEFLTYFNYEAQQDKSGLPNDRFSAERPEGSISTLTIQRTEQRDSAMYRCASSPGNGNTIYFGEGSWLTVV.

V usage is TRBV5-4 and J usage is TRBJ2-7; D is possibly TRBD1 (6 bases). This CDR3 has 14 amino acids. Deletions cut 4 bases from V and 5 bases from J, with 16 bases between. Germline CDR1 and CDR2: SGHNT and YYREEE (reference sequence). CDR3 nucleotides: TGTGCCAGCAGCCTGAAGGGGGAGCCCCACGAGCAGTACTTC. It is translated as CASSLKGEPHEQYF.

On this clone: Other DNA sequences in this sample translate to the same CDR3. V usage is TRBV7-3 and J usage is TRBJ2-3, with D possibly TRBD2 on 6 matching bases. Trimming took 2 bases from V and 1 from J, leaving 10 bases between them. Germline CDR1 SGHTA, CDR2 FQGTGA. The CDR3 has 15 residues. The DNA of the CDR3 is TGTGCCAGCAGCTTATCCGGGAGCGGCACAGATACGCAGTATTTT. Residues: CASSLSGSGTDTQYF.

The chain combines TRBV19 with TRBJ2-7; a weak D match, TRBD1 (6 bases). The CDR3 spans 15 residues. Germline-derived CDR1 and CDR2 are LNHDA and SQIVND (reference sequence). V was cut by 3 bases and J by 2 bases, with 14 bases left in between. The CDR3 region has the DNA TGTGCCAGTAGTATTTCAGAGACAGGTACCTACGAGCAGTACTTC. This translates into CASSISETGTYEQYF.

The chain carries TRBV7-9 and TRBJ2-7; 10 bases line up with TRBD1. The germline CDR1 and CDR2 sequences are SEHNR and FQNEAQ (reference sequence). The CDR3 length is 13 residues. The J segment lost 1 base and the V segment lost 8 bases, leaving 2 bases of the junction unmatched. The CDR3 is CASRDRGSYEQYF. The DNA of the CDR3 is TGTGCCAGCCGGGACAGGGGTTCCTACGAGCAGTACTTC. Variable domain in full (rest from reference TRBV7-9 and TRBJ2-7): DTGVSQNPRHKITKRGQNVTFRCDPISEHNRLYWYRQTLGQGPEFLTYFQNEAQLEKSRLLSDRFSAERPKGSFSTLEIQRTEQGDSAMYLCASRDRGSYEQYFGPGTRLTVT.

The DNA of the CDR3 is TGTGCCAGCAGCATGGACAGCCTGAGGGAGCCCCAGCATTTT. Its translation: CASSMDSLREPQHF. The rearrangement links TRBV5-5 to TRBJ1-5; TRBD1 might be the D (6 bases). Per the germline V gene, CDR1 is SGHKS and CDR2 is YYEKEE (reference sequence). The CDR3 spans 14 residues. Trimming removed 4 bases from V and 8 bases from J, with 16 bases in between. The entire variable domain, with the rest obtained from reference TRBV5-5 and TRBJ1-5, is as follows: DAGVTQSPTHLIKTRGQQVTLRCSPISGHKSVSWYQQVLGQGPQFIFQYYEKEERGRGNFPDRFSARQFPNYSSELNVNALLLGDSALYLCASSMDSLREPQHFGDGTRLSIL.

This clone was observed once. Here the CDR3 reads CASSAVTNYGYTF. The CDR3 nucleotides are TGCGCCAGCAGCGCCGTCACTAACTATGGCTACACCTTC. The gene calls are TRBV5-1 and TRBJ1-2; no reliable D call. Trimming left V 4 bases short and J 0 bases short, with 7 bases between. The length of the CDR3 is 13 residues. Per germline, CDR1 SGHRS and CDR2 YFSETQ.

This sequence joins TRBV7-2 and TRBJ2-3, with unresolved D. The germline gives CDR1 SGHTA, CDR2 FQGNSA. This CDR3 is built from 13 residues. The ends were cut back, 3 bases at V and 2 bases at J, with 6 bases in the middle. For the CDR3, the DNA is TGTGCCAGCAGCTTGCGCCCCACAGATACGCAGTATTTT. It translates to CASSLRPTDTQYF. The variable domain in full, completed from reference TRBV7-2 and TRBJ2-3, reads GAGVSQSPSNKVTEKGKDVELRCDPISGHTALYWYRQSLGQGLEFLIYFQGNSAPDKSGLPSDRFSAERTGGSVSTLTIQRTQQEDSAVYLCASSLRPTDTQYFGPGTRLTVL.

The gene calls are TRBV18 and TRBJ1-1; TRBD1 agrees at 8 bases. This CDR3 is 18 amino acids long. V lost 3 bases to trimming and J lost 1 base; unmatched junction nucleotides: 13. Per germline, CDR1 KGHSH and CDR2 LQKENI. CDR3 sequence (DNA): TGTGCCAGCTCACCGAGGACAGGGACCCCTGTTACGAACACTGAAGCTTTCTTT. This codes for CASSPRTGTPVTNTEAFF.

The chain joins TRBV28 to TRBJ1-1; D call uncertain. Per the germline V gene, CDR1 is MDHEN and CDR2 is SYDVKM. This CDR3 spans 15 amino acids. V lost 2 bases, J lost 0 bases, and 10 bases lay in between. The CDR3 here is CASSLIKVMNTEAFF. The CDR3 DNA sequence: TGTGCCAGCAGTTTAATTAAGGTAATGAACACTGAAGCTTTCTTT.

This clone was seen a few times. This chain joins TRBV28 and TRBJ1-5; D gene uncertain. The CDR3 contains 15 residues. The germline V gene has CDR1 MDHEN and CDR2 SYDVKM. Trimming left V 3 bases short and J 4 bases short, with 13 bases between. CDR3 sequence: CASSFLITKNQPQHF. CDR3 DNA: TGTGCCAGCAGTTTTCTCATCACGAAAAATCAGCCCCAGCATTTT. The full variable domain, with the rest looked up from reference TRBV28 and TRBJ1-5, is DVKVTQSSRYLVKRTGEKVFLECVQDMDHENMFWYRQDPGLGLRLIYFSYDVKMKEKGDIPEGYSVSREKKERFSLILESASTNQTSMYLCASSFLITKNQPQHFGDGTRLSIL.

The V gene is TRBV7-9, the J gene TRBJ2-5, with 7 bases that match TRBD2. The ends lost 5 bases at V and 3 bases at J; junction bases unmatched: 9. The CDR3 contains 15 residues. CDR1 and CDR2 from the germline V gene are SEHNR and FQNEAQ (reference sequence). CDR3 nucleotides: TGTGCCAGCAGCCCTCCCGGACTAGTCAAAGAGACCCAGTACTTC. It specifies CASSPPGLVKETQYF.

This clone was seen a single time. The chain carries TRBV18 and TRBJ2-5; 8 nucleotides agree with TRBD2. Losses at the gene ends were 2 bases for V and 2 bases for J; bases not matched to a gene: 10. This CDR3 has 17 amino acids. CDR1 is KGHSH and CDR2 is LQKENI in the germline V gene. CDR3 DNA: TGTGCCAGCTCACCAGGAACTAGCGGACACTTTCAAGAGACCCAGTACTTC. This translates into CASSPGTSGHFQETQYF.

There are a few counts of this clone. The chain combines TRBV29-1 with TRBJ1-2; 7 positions match TRBD1. The CDR3 is made up of 11 amino acids. CDR1 SQVTM and CDR2 ANQGSEA come from the germline V gene. Trimming at V came to 8 bases and at J to 3 bases, leaving 3 bases not matched to a gene. The CDR3 nucleotides read TGCAGCTGTGGACAGGACTATGGCTACACCTTC. Its translation is CSCGQDYGYTF.

The chain is built from TRBV23-1 and TRBJ1-3; a weak D match, TRBD1 (5 bases). TRBV23-1 is an ORF, and what it does is uncertain. This CDR3 spans 15 amino acids. The germline V and J ends were trimmed by 0 bases and 2 bases, with 8 bases remaining between them. The CDR3 protein is CASSQSGPPGNTIYF. The CDR3 nucleotides are TGCGCCAGCAGTCAATCGGGACCTCCTGGAAACACCATATATTTT.

The chain recombines TRBV24-1 with TRBJ1-1; D unresolved. The V end lost 3 bases, the J end lost 6 bases, and 16 bases lay between the germline ends. The CDR3 length is 15 residues. Germline V gives CDR1 KGHDR, CDR2 SFDVKD. CDR3 coding DNA: TGTGCCACCAGTGATCCCCGCGTGAGTCCACCTGAAGCTTTCTTT. Translating gives CATSDPRVSPPEAFF.

The chain has TRBV27 and TRBJ1-6; TRBD1 aligns across 12 bases. Germline assignment: CDR1 MNHEY and CDR2 SMNVEV (reference sequence). Trimming took 5 bases from V and 7 from J; bases not matched to a gene: 6. The CDR3 runs 16 residues. CDR3 protein: CASSAGTGGFNSPLHF. The CDR3 nucleotides are TGTGCCAGCAGTGCTGGGACAGGGGGCTTCAATTCACCCCTCCACTTT.

This chain joins TRBV3-1 (or the pseudogene TRBV3-2) and TRBJ1-6; D is unclear. Trimming pared 4 bases from V and 7 bases from J, leaving 17 bases between. The CDR3 spans 16 residues. From germline, CDR1 is LGHDT and CDR2 YNNKEL (reference sequence). The CDR3: CASSLGFSDINSPLHF. The DNA for the CDR3 is TGTGCCAGCAGCCTAGGTTTTTCCGACATAAATTCACCCCTCCACTTT.

A single count supports this clone. The gene calls are TRBV7-6 and TRBJ2-1; maybe TRBD2 (6 bases). V shed 1 base and J shed 9 bases, with 16 bases lying between them. Germline assignment: CDR1 SGHVS and CDR2 FNYEAQ. This CDR3 comprises 15 residues. CDR3 sequence (DNA): TGTGCCAGCAGCTTAGGTGATCGGGAGAGGGGTGAGCAGTTCTTC. This codes for CASSLGDRERGEQFF.

The chain joins TRBV12-5 to TRBJ2-1; 14 bases match TRBD2. The ends lost 4 bases at V and 8 bases at J; junction bases unmatched: 1. The CDR3 runs 14 residues. Germline loops: CDR1 LGHNT, CDR2 FRNRAP. In nucleotides, the CDR3 is TGTGCTAGTGGTTGGGGACTAGCGGGAGATGAGCAGTTCTTC. Its translation: CASGWGLAGDEQFF.

This clone was seen a single time. The chain carries TRBV5-5 and TRBJ1-6, with D hard to call. The CDR3 length is 14 residues. The V end was cut by 2 bases, the J end by 7 bases, with 10 bases between. CDR1 SGHKS and CDR2 YYEKEE come from the germline V gene (reference sequence). CDR3 in DNA: TGTGCCAGCAGCTTTGGTCATCTAAATTCACCCCTCCACTTT. Translation: CASSFGHLNSPLHF. The full variable domain, with the rest looked up from reference TRBV5-5 and TRBJ1-6, is DAGVTQSPTHLIKTRGQQVTLRCSPISGHKSVSWYQQVLGQGPQFIFQYYEKEERGRGNFPDRFSARQFPNYSSELNVNALLLGDSALYLCASSFGHLNSPLHFGNGTRLTVT.

The CDR3 spells CASSPTRTGGEFF. The CDR3 DNA reads TGTGCCAGCTCACCTACTCGAACGGGGGGGGAGTTCTTC. J is TRBJ2-1 and V is TRBV18, with TRBD2 matching 8 bases. CDR1 is KGHSH and CDR2 is LQKENI in the germline V gene. Trimming at V came to 3 bases and at J to 14 bases, leaving 9 bases not matched to a gene. CDR3 length: 13 amino acids.

The CDR3 DNA follows: TGTGCCAGCAGTTCCCCCCTGGGGGCGGGCAATCAGCCCCAGCATTTT. As protein: CASSSPLGAGNQPQHF. The chain couples TRBV28 to TRBJ1-5; D is possibly TRBD1 (6 bases). V was clipped by 4 bases and J by 2 bases, with 15 bases between them. The CDR3 runs to 16 residues. Germline assignment: CDR1 MDHEN and CDR2 SYDVKM.

In its sample, this clone was seen a few times. This chain links TRBV14 with TRBJ2-4, with D possibly TRBD1 on 6 matching bases. V dropped 1 base and J dropped 6 bases, with 10 bases sitting between them. The germline V gene has CDR1 SGHDN and CDR2 FVKESK. The CDR3 runs 14 residues. CDR3 coding DNA: TGTGCCAGCAGCCAAGCCCTGGGGGCAAACATTCAGTACTTC. Encoded protein: CASSQALGANIQYF.

The J gene is TRBJ2-7, the V gene TRBV27; D gene uncertain. Trimming pared 3 bases from V and 0 bases from J, leaving 6 bases between. The CDR3 contains 13 residues. Germline CDR1 MNHEY, CDR2 SMNVEV (reference sequence). CDR3 region: CASSFKSSYEQYF. Here the CDR3 DNA reads TGTGCCAGCAGTTTTAAGAGCTCCTACGAGCAGTACTTC.

This rearrangement joins TRBV12-3 or TRBV12-4 to TRBJ2-5; a possible D gene is TRBD2 (5 bases). V shed 7 bases and J shed 2 bases, with 8 bases lying between them. The CDR3 loop spans 12 amino acids. The CDR3 loop reads CASTSIQETQYF. DNA of the CDR3: TGTGCCAGCACTAGCATTCAAGAGACCCAGTACTTC.

This chain connects TRBV7-3 to TRBJ2-7, with D perhaps TRBD1 (6 bases). In germline, CDR1 is SGHTA, CDR2 FQGTGA. Deletions cut 8 bases from V and 2 bases from J, with 10 bases between. The CDR3 loop spans 12 amino acids. CDR3 residues: CASDQGTYEQYF. CDR3 coding DNA: TGTGCCAGCGACCAGGGGACCTACGAGCAGTACTTC.

The rearrangement links TRBV4-3 to TRBJ2-2, with 9 bases identical to TRBD1. V lost 0 bases and J lost 5; bases outside the gene matches: 4. CDR3 length: 16 amino acids. Germline values: CDR1 LGHNA, CDR2 YSLEER. CDR3 region: CASSQDLGQGTGELFF. CDR3 in DNA: TGCGCCAGCAGCCAAGATCTTGGACAGGGGACCGGGGAGCTGTTTTTT.

The CDR3 here is CSVEGTGGANTEAFF. As DNA, the CDR3 is TGCAGCGTTGAAGGAACAGGGGGCGCGAACACTGAAGCTTTCTTT. V gene TRBV29-1 combines with J gene TRBJ1-1; 9 positions match TRBD1. Losses at the gene ends were 1 base for V and 1 base for J; bases not matched to a gene: 4. The CDR3 has 15 residues. The germline gives CDR1 SQVTM, CDR2 ANQGSEA.

The rearrangement links TRBV30 to TRBJ2-3; D gene uncertain. V lost 3 bases and J 2 bases, leaving 9 bases between the germline ends. The germline V gene encodes CDR1 GTSNPN and CDR2 SVGIG (reference sequence). The length of the CDR3 is 13 residues. The CDR3 DNA follows: TGTGCCTGGAGAGCTGCTTCCACAGATACGCAGTATTTT. Translation gives CAWRAASTDTQYF.